This T cell receptor beta chain is from a study of blood T cells in healthy people across ages. Study-level findings and limits: Significant beta diversity loss was already apparent by age approximately 40, declining roughly linearly.

Germline V CDR1 and CDR2: LGHNT, FRNRAP. V lost 9 bases and J lost 2; bases outside the gene matches: 6. CDR3 length: 13 residues. This clonotype was detected a few times. Its antigen is not identified. For the second PCR, which ran for 7 to 11 cycles, a sample-barcoded 5' primer and a J-beta primer mix were used. TCRdb re-derived calls from the 5' RACE reads in MiXCR, one entry per CDR3 protein. The repertoire holds about 1,000,000 distinct CDR3 sequences, with 45% as singletons. This receptor was obtained from an older woman in good health. The sample comprised blood. The genes are TRBV12-5 and TRBJ2-5, with 7 positions matching TRBD1. This chain's CDR3 is CASQGDWQETQYF. Here the CDR3 DNA reads TGTGCTAGCCAGGGGGATTGGCAAGAGACCCAGTACTTC.